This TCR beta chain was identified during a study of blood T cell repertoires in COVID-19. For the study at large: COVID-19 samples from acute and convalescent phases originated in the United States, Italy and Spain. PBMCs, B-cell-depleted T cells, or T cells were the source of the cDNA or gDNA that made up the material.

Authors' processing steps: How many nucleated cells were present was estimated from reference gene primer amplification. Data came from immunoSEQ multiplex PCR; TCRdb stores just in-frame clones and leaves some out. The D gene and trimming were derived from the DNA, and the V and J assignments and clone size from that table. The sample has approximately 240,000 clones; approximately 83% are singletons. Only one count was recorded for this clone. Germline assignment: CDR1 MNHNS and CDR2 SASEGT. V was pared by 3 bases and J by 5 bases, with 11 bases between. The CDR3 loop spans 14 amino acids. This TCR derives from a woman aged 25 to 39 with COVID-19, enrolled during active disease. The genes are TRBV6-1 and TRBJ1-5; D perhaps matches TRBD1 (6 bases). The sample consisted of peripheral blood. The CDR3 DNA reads TGTGCCAGCAGTGAGTGGGGGGGCGATCAGCCCCAGCATTTT. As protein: CASSEWGGDQPQHF.